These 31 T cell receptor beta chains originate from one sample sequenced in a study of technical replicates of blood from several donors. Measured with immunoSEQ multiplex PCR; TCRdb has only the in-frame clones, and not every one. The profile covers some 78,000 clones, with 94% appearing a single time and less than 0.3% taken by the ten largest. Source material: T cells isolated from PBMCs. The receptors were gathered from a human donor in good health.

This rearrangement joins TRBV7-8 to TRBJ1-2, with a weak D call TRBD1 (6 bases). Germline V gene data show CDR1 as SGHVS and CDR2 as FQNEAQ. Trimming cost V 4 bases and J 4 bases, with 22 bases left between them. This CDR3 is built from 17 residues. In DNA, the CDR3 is TGTGCCAGCAGCTCAATTTCCGGGACACCTCCGACCTATGGCTACACCTTC. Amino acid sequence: CASSSISGTPPTYGYTF.

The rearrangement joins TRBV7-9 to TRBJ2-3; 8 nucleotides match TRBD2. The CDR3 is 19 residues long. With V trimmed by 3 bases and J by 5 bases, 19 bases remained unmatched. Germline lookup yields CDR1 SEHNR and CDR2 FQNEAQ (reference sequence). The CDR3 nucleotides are TGTGCCAGCAGCTTCCCGCGCCCCGGCCAGCGGGAGTATGAAGATACGCAGTATTTT. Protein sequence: CASSFPRPGQREYEDTQYF.

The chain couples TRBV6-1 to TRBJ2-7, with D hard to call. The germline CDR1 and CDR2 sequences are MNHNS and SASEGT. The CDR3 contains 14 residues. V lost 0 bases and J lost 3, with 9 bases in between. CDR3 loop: CASSEAGRIYEQYF. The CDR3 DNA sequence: TGTGCCAGCAGTGAAGCTGGCAGGATCTACGAGCAGTACTTC.

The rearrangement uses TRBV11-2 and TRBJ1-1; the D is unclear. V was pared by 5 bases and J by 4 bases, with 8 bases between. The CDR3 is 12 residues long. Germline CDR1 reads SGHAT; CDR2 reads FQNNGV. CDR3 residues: CASSLAGTEAFF. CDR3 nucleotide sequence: TGTGCCAGCAGCCTAGCGGGCACTGAAGCTTTCTTT.

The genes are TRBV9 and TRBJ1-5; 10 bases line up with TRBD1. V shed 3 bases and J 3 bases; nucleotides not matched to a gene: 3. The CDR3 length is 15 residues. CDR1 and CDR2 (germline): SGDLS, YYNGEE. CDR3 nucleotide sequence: TGTGCCAGCAGCGCGGGACAGGGGCCCAATCAGCCCCAGCATTTT. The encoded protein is CASSAGQGPNQPQHF.

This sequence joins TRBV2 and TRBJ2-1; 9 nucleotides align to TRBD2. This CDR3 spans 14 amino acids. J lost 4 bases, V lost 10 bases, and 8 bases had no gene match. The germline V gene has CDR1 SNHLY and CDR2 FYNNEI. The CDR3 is CATVGLAGYNEQFF. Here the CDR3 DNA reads TGTGCCACCGTGGGACTAGCCGGTTACAATGAGCAGTTCTTC.

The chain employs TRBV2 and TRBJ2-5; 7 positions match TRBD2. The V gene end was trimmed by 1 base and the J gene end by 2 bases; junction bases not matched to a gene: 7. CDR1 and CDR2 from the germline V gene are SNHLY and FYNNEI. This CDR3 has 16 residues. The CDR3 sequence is CASSEGGGGFQETQYF. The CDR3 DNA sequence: TGTGCCAGCAGTGAAGGGGGCGGGGGATTTCAAGAGACCCAGTACTTC.

The CDR3 coding sequence is TGCAGCGCACGGAGACTAGCGGGGGGTATCAATGAGCAGTTCTTC. Translated: CSARRLAGGINEQFF. The rearrangement uses TRBV29-1 and TRBJ2-1; 13 nucleotides agree with TRBD2. The germline V gene has CDR1 SQVTM and CDR2 ANQGSEA. The CDR3 spans 15 residues. Trimming at V came to 7 bases and at J to 6 bases, leaving 9 bases not matched to a gene.

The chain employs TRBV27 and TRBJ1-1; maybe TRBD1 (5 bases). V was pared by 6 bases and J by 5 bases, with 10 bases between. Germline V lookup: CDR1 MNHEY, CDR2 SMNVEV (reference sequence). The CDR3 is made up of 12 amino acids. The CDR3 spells CASRGLGTEAFF. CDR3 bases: TGTGCCAGCAGGGGGCTTGGAACTGAAGCTTTCTTT.

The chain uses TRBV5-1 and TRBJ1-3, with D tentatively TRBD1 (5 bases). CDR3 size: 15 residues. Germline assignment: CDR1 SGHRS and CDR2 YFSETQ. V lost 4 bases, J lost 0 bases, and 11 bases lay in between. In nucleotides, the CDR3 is TGCGCCAGCAGCCCGGAGGGGAGCTCTGGAAACACCATATATTTT. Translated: CASSPEGSSGNTIYF.

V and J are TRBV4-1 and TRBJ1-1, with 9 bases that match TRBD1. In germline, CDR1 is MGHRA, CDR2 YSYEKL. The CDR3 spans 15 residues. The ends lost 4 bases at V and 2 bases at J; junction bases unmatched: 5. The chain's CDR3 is CASSLWTGENTEAFF. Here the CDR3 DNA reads TGCGCCAGCAGCCTATGGACAGGGGAAAACACTGAAGCTTTCTTT.

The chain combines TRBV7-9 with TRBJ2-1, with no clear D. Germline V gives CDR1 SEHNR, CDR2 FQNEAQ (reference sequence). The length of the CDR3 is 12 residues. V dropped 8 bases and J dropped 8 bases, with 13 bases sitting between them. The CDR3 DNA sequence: TGTGCCAGCCAAGCGTCGCCGGATGAGCAGTTCTTC. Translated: CASQASPDEQFF.

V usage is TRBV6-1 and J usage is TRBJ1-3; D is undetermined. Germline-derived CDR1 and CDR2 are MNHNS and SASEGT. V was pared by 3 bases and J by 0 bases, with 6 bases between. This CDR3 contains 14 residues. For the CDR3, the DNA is TGTGCCAGCAGTGACCCTAACTCTGGAAACACCATATATTTT. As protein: CASSDPNSGNTIYF.

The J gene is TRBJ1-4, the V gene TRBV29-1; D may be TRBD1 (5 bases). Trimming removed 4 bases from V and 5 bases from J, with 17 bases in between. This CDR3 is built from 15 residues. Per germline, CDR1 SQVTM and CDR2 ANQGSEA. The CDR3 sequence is CSVGTQGTLNEKLFF. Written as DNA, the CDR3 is TGCAGCGTTGGCACCCAGGGAACTCTCAATGAAAAACTGTTTTTT.

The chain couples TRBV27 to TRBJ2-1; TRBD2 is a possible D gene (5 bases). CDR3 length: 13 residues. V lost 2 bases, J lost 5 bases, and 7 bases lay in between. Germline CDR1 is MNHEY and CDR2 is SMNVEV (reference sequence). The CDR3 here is CASSLTTNNEQFF. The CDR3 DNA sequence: TGTGCCAGCAGTTTAACGACTAACAATGAGCAGTTCTTC.

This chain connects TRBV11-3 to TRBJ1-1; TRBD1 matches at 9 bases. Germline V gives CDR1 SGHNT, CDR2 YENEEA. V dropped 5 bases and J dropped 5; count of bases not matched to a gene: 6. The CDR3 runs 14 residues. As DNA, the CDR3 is TGTGCCAGCAGCCTGGGGACAGGGAATACTGAAGCTTTCTTT. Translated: CASSLGTGNTEAFF.

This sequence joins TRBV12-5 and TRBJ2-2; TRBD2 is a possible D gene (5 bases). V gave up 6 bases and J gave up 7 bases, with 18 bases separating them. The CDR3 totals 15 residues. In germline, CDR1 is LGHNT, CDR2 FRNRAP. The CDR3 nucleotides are TGTGCTAGTGGGCTGAACGGGGATAGGGACGGGGAGCTGTTTTTT. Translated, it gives CASGLNGDRDGELFF.

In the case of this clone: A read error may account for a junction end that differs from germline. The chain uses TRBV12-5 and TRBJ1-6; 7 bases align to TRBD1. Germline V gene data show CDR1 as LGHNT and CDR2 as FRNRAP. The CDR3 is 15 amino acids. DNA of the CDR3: TGTGCTAGTGGCTTGGGACAGCCGAATAATTCACCCCTCCACTTT. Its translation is CASGLGQPNNSPLHF.

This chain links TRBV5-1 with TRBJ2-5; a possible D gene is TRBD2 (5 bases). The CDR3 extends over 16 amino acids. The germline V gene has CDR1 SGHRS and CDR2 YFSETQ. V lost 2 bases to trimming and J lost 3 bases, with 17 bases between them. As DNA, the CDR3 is TGCGCCAGCAGCTTCCAAGTTTGGTCCGGGGAAGAGACCCAGTACTTC. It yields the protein CASSFQVWSGEETQYF.

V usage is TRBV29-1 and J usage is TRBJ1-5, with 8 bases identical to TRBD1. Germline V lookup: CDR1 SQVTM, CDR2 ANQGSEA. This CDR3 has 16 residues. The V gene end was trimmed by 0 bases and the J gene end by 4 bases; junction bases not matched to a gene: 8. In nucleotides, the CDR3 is TGCAGCGTTGAAGATACTGACAGGGGCGAGAATCAGCCCCAGCATTTT. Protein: CSVEDTDRGENQPQHF. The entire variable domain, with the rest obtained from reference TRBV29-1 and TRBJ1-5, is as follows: SAVISQKPSRDICQRGTSLTIQCQVDSQVTMMFWYRQQPGQSLTLIATANQGSEATYESGFVIDKFPISRPNLTFSTLTVSNMSPEDSSIYLCSVEDTDRGENQPQHFGDGTRLSIL.

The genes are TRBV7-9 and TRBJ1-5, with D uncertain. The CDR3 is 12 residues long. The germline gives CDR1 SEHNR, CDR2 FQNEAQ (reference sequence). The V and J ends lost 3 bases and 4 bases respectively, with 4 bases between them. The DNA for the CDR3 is TGTGCCAGCAGCTTCCAAAATCAGCCCCAGCATTTT. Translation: CASSFQNQPQHF.

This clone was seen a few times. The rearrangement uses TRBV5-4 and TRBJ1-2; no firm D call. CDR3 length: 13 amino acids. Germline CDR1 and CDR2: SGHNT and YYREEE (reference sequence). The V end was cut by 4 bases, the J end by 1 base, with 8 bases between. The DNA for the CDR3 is TGTGCCAGCAGCCCACGAGGTAACTATGGCTACACCTTC. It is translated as CASSPRGNYGYTF.

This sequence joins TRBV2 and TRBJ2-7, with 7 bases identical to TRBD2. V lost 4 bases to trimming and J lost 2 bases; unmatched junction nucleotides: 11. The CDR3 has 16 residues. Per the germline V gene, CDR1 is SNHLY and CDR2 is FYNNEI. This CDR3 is CASSGEVGRAAYEQYF. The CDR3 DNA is TGTGCCAGCAGTGGGGAGGTAGGGAGGGCAGCCTACGAGCAGTACTTC. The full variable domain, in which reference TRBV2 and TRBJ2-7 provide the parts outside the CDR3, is EPEVTQTPSHQVTQMGQEVILRCVPISNHLYFYWYRQILGQKVEFLVSFYNNEISEKSEIFDDQFSVERPDGSNFTLKIRSTKLEDSAMYFCASSGEVGRAAYEQYFGPGTRLTVT.

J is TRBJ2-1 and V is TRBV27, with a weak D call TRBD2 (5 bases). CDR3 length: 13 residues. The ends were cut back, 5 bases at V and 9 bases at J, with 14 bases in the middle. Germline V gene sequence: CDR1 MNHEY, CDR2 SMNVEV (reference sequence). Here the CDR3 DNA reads TGTGCCAGCAGTAGAGAAACTCGGGGTGAGCAGTTCTTC. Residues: CASSRETRGEQFF.

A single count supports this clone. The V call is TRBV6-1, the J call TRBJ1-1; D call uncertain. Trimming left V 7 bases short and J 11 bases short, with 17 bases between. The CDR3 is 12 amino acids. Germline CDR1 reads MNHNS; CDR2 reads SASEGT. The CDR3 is CASTVPLSTAFF. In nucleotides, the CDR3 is TGTGCCAGCACTGTTCCTCTAAGCACGGCTTTCTTT.

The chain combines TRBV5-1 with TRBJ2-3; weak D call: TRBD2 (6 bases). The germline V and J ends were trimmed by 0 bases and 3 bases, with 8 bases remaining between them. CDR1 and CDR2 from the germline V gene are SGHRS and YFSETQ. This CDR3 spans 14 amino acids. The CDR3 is CASSLGGATDTQYF. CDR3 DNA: TGCGCCAGCAGCTTGGGCGGGGCAACAGATACGCAGTATTTT.

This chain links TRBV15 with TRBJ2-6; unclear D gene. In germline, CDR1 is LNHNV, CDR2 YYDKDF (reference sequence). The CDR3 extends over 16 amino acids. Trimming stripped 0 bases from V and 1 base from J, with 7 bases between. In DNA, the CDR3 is TGTGCCACCAGCAGAGATCCGGGTTCTGGGGCCAACGTCCTGACTTTC. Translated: CATSRDPGSGANVLTF.

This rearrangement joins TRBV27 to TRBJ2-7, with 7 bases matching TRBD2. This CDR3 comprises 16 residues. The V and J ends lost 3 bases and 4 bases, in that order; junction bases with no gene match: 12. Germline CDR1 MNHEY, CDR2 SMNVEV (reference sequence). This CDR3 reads CASSFLGEGPTYEQYF. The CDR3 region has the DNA TGTGCCAGCAGTTTCTTGGGGGAGGGCCCAACTTACGAGCAGTACTTC.

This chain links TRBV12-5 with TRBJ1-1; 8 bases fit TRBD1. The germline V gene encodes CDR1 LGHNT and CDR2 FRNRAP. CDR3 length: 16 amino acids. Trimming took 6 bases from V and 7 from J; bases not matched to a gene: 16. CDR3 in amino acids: CASGFIRGTGFLEAFF. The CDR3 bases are TGTGCTAGTGGCTTCATCCGGGGGACAGGCTTTCTTGAAGCTTTCTTT.

CDR3 in amino acids: CASSLVTGVINEQFF. The CDR3 DNA is TGTGCCAGCAGTTTAGTAACGGGAGTAATTAATGAGCAGTTCTTC. The V gene is TRBV27, the J gene TRBJ2-1; D possibly corresponds to TRBD2 (6 bases). Looked up from germline, CDR1 is MNHEY and CDR2 is SMNVEV (reference sequence). Between the trimmed V and J ends, which lost 2 bases and 7 bases, there was a span of 15 bases. The CDR3 spans 15 residues.

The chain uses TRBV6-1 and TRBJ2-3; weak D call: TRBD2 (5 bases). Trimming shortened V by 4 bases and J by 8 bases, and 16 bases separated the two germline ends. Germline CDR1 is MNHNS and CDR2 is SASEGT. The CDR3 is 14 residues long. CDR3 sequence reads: CASSVPRDRGTQYF. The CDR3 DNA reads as TGTGCCAGCAGTGTGCCCAGAGACCGGGGTACGCAGTATTTT.